Given below is one T cell receptor (beta chain) in context. This sample is drawn from a study of blood T cell repertoires in COVID-19. Original processing methods: Amplification of reference gene primers provided the estimated nucleated cell counts. This table comes from immunoSEQ multiplex PCR, and its TCRdb copy is limited to in-frame clones, with some not included. V and J calls and clone size follow that table, whereas D and trimming were derived from the DNA. The sample has tens of thousands of clones, about four fifths seen once. The ends were cut back, 6 bases at V and 1 base at J, with 12 bases in the middle. The CDR3 contains 14 residues. Germline assignment: CDR1 MGHRA and CDR2 YSYEKL.

V gene TRBV4-1 combines with J gene TRBJ1-1; D remains unclear. The source material was peripheral blood. This TCR derives from a man older than 75 with acute or convalescent COVID-19. The CDR3 protein is CASSPGAWNTEAFF. CDR3 nucleotides: TGCGCCAGCAGTCCCGGTGCGTGGAACACTGAAGCTTTCTTT.